These T cell receptor beta chains were read from a single sample in a study of cytomegalovirus exposure and HLA in healthy donors. Produced via immunoSEQ multiplex PCR; TCRdb's table is partial and in-frame only. The sample data list approximately 110,000 clones. Sequencing was performed on PBMCs. The receptors stem from a man aged 40-55 years in good health and CMV-seropositive. Each CDR3 is given with its conserved first and last residue. D genes are given only for firm matches.

J gene,V gene,CDR3 length,D gene,CDR3 DNA,CDR3 protein
TRBJ2-7,TRBV7-9,15,.,TGTGCCAGCAGCTTAGACCCTAGCGTAGCCTACGAGCAGTACTTC,CASSLDPSVAYEQYF
TRBJ2-6,TRBV5-1,17,.,TGCGCCAGCAGCTTGGCCCCCGCGGGTACTGGGGCCAACGTCCTGACTTTC,CASSLAPAGTGANVLTF
TRBJ2-1,TRBV6-1,13,TRBD1,TGTGCCAGCAGCAGGACAGGGACCTTTGAGCAGTTCTTC,CASSRTGTFEQFF
TRBJ1-5,TRBV7-9,17,.,TGTGCCAGCAGCTTAGAGTGGGACCTCCAGGGGAATCAGCCCCAGCATTTT,CASSLEWDLQGNQPQHF
TRBJ2-3,TRBV7-3,17,TRBD2,TGTGCCAGCAGCCCCTCGGGAAGCGGGAGTTTCACAGATACGCAGTATTTT,CASSPSGSGSFTDTQYF
TRBJ2-1,TRBV19,16,.,TGTGCCAGTAGTTCCTCCGGGCTAGCGTTCTACAATGAGCAGTTCTTC,CASSSSGLAFYNEQFF
TRBJ1-4,TRBV21-1,15,.,TGTGCCAGCAGCAAAGAGGGAGGGTTCCATGAAAAACTGTTTTTT,CASSKEGGFHEKLFF
TRBJ2-2,TRBV19,16,TRBD1,TGTGCCAGTAGTATCGTGGGACAGGGCAAGACCGGGGAGCTGTTTTTT,CASSIVGQGKTGELFF
TRBJ2-3,TRBV11-3,14,.,TGTGCCAGCAGCTCAACCTATCCGACAGATACGCAGTATTTT,CASSSTYPTDTQYF
TRBJ1-4,TRBV7-8,15,.,TGTGCCAGCAGCCCGGAACAGGGTTACAATGAAAAACTGTTTTTT,CASSPEQGYNEKLFF
TRBJ1-1,TRBV7-3,15,TRBD1,TGTGCCAGCAGCTTATTGGGACAGGGGAACACTGAAGCTTTCTTT,CASSLLGQGNTEAFF
TRBJ2-3,TRBV6-5,13,TRBD2,TGTGCCAGCAGTTACCCGGCGGGGGGTACGCAGTATTTT,CASSYPAGGTQYF
TRBJ2-1,TRBV5-1,15,TRBD2,TGCGCCAGCAGGGGACTAGCGGGAGAGTACAATGAGCAGTTCTTC,CASRGLAGEYNEQFF
TRBJ2-3,TRBV6-1,16,TRBD2,TGTGCCAGCAGTGCCCTAGCGGGAGGACTCACAGATACGCAGTATTTT,CASSALAGGLTDTQYF
TRBJ2-1,TRBV9,15,TRBD2,TGTGCCAGCAGCCTCCGCGGGAGGGCCTACAATGAGCAGTTCTTC,CASSLRGRAYNEQFF
TRBJ1-2,TRBV11-1,13,TRBD1,TGTGCCAGCAGTCGCGACAGGGTTGGTGGCTACACCTTC,CASSRDRVGGYTF
TRBJ1-1,TRBV9,15,TRBD1,TGTGCCAGCAGCAGTTGGACAGGGGAAAGGACTGAAGCTTTCTTT,CASSSWTGERTEAFF
TRBJ2-6,TRBV28,16,.,TGTGCCAGCAGTTTATTTCTTAACTCTGGGGCCAACGTCCTGACTTTC,CASSLFLNSGANVLTF
TRBJ1-1,TRBV10-1,12,.,TGCGCCAGCAGTGAGTCGAGGACTGAAGCTTTCTTT,CASSESRTEAFF
TRBJ2-1,TRBV30,14,.,TGTGCCTGGAGTATTGATAGGAGCGGCAATGAGCAGTTCTTC,CAWSIDRSGNEQFF